This T cell receptor beta chain originates from a study of shared clonotypes between healthy human individuals. Notes on the study in general: Generation probabilities of non-shared clonotypes were lower (relative to those shared by all four donors).

There are 15 residues in the CDR3. The germline V gene encodes CDR1 KGHSH and CDR2 LQKENI. The V gene lost 3 bases and the J gene lost 5 bases, with 16 bases spanning the gap. Both subsets, CD45RA+ naive and CD45RA-negative memory, were split from the CD4+ cells. About this clone itself: Its specificity is not known.

For sorted subsets, about 0.2 ug DNA per replicate equaled about 30,000 T cell genomes. This table comes from immunoSEQ multiplex PCR, and its TCRdb copy is limited to in-frame clones, with some not included. Here the sample spans 2 million to 2.5 million clones, under 97% being singletons. This sequence originates from a man aged 18 to 29 in good health. This rearrangement joins TRBV18 to TRBJ2-5, with D tentatively TRBD2 (6 bases). The sample comprised naive CD4+ T cells sorted from blood. Subset: CD45RA+ positively selected. The CDR3 spells CASSPGVGRVETQYF. CDR3 nucleotides: TGTGCCAGCTCACCCGGGGTCGGGAGAGTTGAGACCCAGTACTTC.